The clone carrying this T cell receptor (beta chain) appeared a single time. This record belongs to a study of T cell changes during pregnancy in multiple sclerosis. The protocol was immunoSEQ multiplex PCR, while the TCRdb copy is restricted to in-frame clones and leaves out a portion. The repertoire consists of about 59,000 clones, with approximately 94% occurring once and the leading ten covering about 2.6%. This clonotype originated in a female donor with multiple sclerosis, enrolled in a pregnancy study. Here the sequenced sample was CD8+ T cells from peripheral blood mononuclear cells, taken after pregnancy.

CDR3 nucleotide sequence: TGTGCCATCAGGAGTTCCCAGGGAAGCTCCTACAATGAGCAGTTCTTC. It encodes CAIRSSQGSSYNEQFF. The J gene is TRBJ2-1, the V gene TRBV10-3, with D maybe TRBD1 (5 bases). The CDR3 is made up of 16 amino acids. Germline lookup yields CDR1 ENHRY and CDR2 SYGVKD. Trimming pared 6 bases from V and 0 bases from J, leaving 15 bases between.